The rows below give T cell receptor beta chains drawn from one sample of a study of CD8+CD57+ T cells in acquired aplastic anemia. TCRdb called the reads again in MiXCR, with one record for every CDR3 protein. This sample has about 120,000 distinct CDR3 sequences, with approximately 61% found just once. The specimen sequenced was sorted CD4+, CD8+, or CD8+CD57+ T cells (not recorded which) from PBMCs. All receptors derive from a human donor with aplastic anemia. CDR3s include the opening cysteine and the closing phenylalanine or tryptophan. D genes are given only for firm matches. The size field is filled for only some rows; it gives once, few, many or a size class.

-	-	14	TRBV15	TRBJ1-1	CATSRGPRNTEAFF	TGTGCCACCAGCAGAGGTCCGAGGAACACTGAAGCTTTCTTT
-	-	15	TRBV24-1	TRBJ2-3	CATSDWAGRGDTQYF	TGTGCCACCAGTGATTGGGCAGGGCGGGGAGATACGCAGTATTTT
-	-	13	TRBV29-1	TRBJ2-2	CSVVGQGTGELFF	TGCAGCGTTGTGGGGCAGGGAACCGGGGAGCTGTTTTTT
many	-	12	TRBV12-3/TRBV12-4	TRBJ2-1	CASSTRVNEQFF	TGTGCCAGCAGTACCCGGGTGAATGAGCAGTTCTTC
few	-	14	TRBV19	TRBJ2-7	CASSTRRDSYEQYF	TGTGCCAGTAGTACACGTAGGGACTCCTACGAGCAGTACTTC
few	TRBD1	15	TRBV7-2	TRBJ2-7	CASSSRQGPSYEQYF	TGTGCCAGCAGCTCTCGACAGGGCCCGTCCTACGAGCAGTACTTC
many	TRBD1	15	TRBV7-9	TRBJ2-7	CASSHVGQGILEQYF	TGTGCCAGCAGCCACGTGGGACAGGGTATCCTCGAGCAGTACTTC
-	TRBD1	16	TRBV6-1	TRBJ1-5	CASSDRRGLGNQPQHF	TGTGCCAGCAGCGATCGGAGGGGGCTCGGCAATCAGCCCCAGCATTTT
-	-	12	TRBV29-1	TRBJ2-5	CSVEGQDETQYF	TGCAGCGTTGAGGGGCAGGATGAGACCCAGTACTTC
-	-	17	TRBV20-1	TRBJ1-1	CSARDSGRAVMNTEAFF	TGCAGTGCTAGAGATTCGGGCAGGGCGGTAATGAACACTGAAGCTTTCTTT
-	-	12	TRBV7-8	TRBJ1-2	CASSSDLYGYTF	TGTGCCAGCAGCTCGGACTTATATGGCTACACCTTC
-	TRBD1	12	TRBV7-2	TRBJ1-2	CASSRTGSGYTF	TGTGCCAGCAGCAGGACAGGGTCTGGCTACACCTTC
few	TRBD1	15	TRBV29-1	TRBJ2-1	CSAERDRGLYNEQFF	TGCAGCGCCGAAAGGGACAGGGGGCTCTACAATGAGCAGTTCTTC
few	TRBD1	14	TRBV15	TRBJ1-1	CATSQRQGGTEAFF	TGTGCCACCAGCCAACGACAGGGAGGGACTGAAGCTTTCTTT
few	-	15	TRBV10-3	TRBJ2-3	CAISESLGAADTQYF	TGTGCCATCAGTGAGTCGTTGGGGGCCGCAGATACGCAGTATTTT
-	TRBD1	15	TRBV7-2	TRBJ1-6	CASSRTGSLNSPLHF	TGTGCCAGCAGCCGGACAGGATCTCTTAATTCACCCCTCCACTTT
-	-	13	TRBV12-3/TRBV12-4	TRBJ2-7	CASSFSRPYEQYF	TGTGCCAGCAGTTTTAGCAGGCCATACGAGCAGTACTTC
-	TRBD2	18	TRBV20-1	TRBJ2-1	CSAREALAGGRSINEQFF	TGCAGTGCTAGAGAGGCCCTAGCGGGGGGGCGATCTATCAATGAGCAGTTCTTC
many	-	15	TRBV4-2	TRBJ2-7	CASSPEQESSYEQYF	TGTGCCAGCAGCCCAGAGCAGGAGAGCTCCTACGAGCAGTACTTC